This T cell receptor (beta chain) appears in the sequencing data of a study of cytomegalovirus exposure and HLA in healthy donors. The study ran its PCR with 60 Vbeta and 13 Jbeta primers. Generated by immunoSEQ multiplex PCR, the TCRdb table keeps only in-frame clones and is missing some. The table records roughly 180,000 clones, 80% of them present only once. CDR1 is MNHEY, CDR2 SMNVEV, per germline (reference sequence). CDR3 size: 13 residues. V gave up 8 bases and J gave up 2 bases, with 13 bases separating them. Of note for this clone: Its antigen is unidentified.

Study-level results: In an earlier analysis, in around 590 donors, most V segments appeared productive either ~90% or ~30% of the time. Among TCR beta chains, those listed as cytomegalovirus-associated numbered over 150.

This sequence originates from a girl aged 10 to 17 in good health and CMV-seropositive. The chain combines TRBV27 with TRBJ2-7, with D perhaps matching TRBD2 (5 bases). Sequenced sample: PBMCs. The chain's CDR3 is CASEGGPPYEQYF. CDR3 nucleotides: TGTGCCAGCGAGGGCGGGCCTCCCTACGAGCAGTACTTC.